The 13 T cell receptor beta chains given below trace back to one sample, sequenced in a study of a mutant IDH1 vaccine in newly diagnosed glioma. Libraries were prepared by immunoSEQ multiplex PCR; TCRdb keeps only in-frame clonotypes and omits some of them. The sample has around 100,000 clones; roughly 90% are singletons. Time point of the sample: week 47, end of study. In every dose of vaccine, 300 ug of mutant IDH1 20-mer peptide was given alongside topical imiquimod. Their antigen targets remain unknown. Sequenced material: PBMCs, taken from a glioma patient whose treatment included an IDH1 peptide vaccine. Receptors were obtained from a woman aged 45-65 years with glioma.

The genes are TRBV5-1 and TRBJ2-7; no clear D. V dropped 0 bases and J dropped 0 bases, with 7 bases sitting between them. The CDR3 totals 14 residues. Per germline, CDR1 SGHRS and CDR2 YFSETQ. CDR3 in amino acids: CASSLVETSYEQYF. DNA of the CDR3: TGCGCCAGCAGCTTGGTAGAAACCTCCTACGAGCAGTACTTC.

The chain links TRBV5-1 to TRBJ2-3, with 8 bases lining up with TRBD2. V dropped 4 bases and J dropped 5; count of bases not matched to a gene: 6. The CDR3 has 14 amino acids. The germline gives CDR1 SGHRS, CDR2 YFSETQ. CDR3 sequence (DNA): TGCGCCAGCAGCAGAGCGGGAGAGCTAGATACGCAGTATTTT. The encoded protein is CASSRAGELDTQYF. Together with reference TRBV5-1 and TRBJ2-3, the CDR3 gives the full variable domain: KAGVTQTPRYLIKTRGQQVTLSCSPISGHRSVSWYQQTPGQGLQFLFEYFSETQRNKGNFPGRFSGRQFSNSRSEMNVSTLELGDSALYLCASSRAGELDTQYFGPGTRLTVL.

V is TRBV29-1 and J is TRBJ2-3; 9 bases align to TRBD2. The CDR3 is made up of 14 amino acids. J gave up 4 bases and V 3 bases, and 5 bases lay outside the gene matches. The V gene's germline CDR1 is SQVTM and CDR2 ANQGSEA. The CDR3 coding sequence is TGCAGCGTTGATGGGGCGGGAGGGCCAGATACGCAGTATTTT. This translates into CSVDGAGGPDTQYF.

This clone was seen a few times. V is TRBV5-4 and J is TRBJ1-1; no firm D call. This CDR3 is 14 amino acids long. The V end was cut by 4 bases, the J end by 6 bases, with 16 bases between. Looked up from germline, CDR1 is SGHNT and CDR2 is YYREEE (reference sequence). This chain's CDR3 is CASSPNPGFAEAFF. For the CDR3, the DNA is TGTGCCAGCAGCCCGAATCCGGGGTTCGCTGAAGCTTTCTTT.

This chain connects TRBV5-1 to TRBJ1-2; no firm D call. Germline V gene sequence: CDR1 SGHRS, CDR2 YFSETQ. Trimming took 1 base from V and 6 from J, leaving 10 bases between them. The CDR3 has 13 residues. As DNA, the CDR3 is TGCGCCAGCAGCTTGAGCCGGGCGGATGGCTACACCTTC. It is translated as CASSLSRADGYTF.

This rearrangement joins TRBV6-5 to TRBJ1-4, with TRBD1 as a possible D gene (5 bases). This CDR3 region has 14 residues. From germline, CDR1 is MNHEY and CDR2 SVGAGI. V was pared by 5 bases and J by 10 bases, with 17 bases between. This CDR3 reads CASSPGTPEGKLFF. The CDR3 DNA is TGTGCCAGCAGTCCCGGGACCCCCGAGGGAAAACTGTTTTTT.

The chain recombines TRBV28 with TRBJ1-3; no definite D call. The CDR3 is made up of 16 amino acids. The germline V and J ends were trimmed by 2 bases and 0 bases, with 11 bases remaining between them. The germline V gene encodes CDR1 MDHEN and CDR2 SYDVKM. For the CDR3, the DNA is TGTGCCAGCAGTTTAACGCAACCTTTCTCTGGAAACACCATATATTTT. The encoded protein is CASSLTQPFSGNTIYF.

The CDR3: CASSFSDNEQFF. The CDR3 DNA reads TGTGCCAGCAGCTTCTCGGACAATGAGCAGTTCTTC. This sequence joins TRBV2 and TRBJ2-1; D is unclear. Trimming left V 6 bases short and J 5 bases short, with 8 bases between. The germline V gene has CDR1 SNHLY and CDR2 FYNNEI. The CDR3 length is 12 residues.

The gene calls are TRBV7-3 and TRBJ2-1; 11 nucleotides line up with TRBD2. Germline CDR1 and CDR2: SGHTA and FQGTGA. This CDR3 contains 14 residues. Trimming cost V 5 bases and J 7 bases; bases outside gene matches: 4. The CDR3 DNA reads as TGTGCCAGCAGCACGGGACTAGCGGTTAATGAGCAGTTCTTC. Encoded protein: CASSTGLAVNEQFF.

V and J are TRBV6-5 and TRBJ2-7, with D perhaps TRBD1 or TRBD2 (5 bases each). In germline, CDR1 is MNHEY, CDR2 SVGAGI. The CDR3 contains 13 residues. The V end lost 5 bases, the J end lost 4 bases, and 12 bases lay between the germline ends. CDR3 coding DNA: TGTGCCAGCAGTCCGGGACGTCCGTACGAGCAGTACTTC. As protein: CASSPGRPYEQYF.

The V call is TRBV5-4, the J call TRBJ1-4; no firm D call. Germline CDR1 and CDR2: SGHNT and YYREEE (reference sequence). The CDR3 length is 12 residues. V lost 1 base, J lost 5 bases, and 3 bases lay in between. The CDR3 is CASSLMNEKLFF. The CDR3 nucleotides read TGTGCCAGCAGCTTGATGAATGAAAAACTGTTTTTT.

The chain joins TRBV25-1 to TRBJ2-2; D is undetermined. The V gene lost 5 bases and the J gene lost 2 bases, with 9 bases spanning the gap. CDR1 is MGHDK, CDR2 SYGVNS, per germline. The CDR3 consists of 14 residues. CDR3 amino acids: CASSYSVNTGELFF. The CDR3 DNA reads TGTGCCAGCAGTTACAGTGTTAACACCGGGGAGCTGTTTTTT. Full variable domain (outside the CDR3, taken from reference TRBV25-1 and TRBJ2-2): EADIYQTPRYLVIGTGKKITLECSQTMGHDKMYWYQQDPGMELHLIHYSYGVNSTEKGDLSSESTVSRIRTEHFPLTLESARPSHTSQYLCASSYSVNTGELFFGEGSRLTVL.

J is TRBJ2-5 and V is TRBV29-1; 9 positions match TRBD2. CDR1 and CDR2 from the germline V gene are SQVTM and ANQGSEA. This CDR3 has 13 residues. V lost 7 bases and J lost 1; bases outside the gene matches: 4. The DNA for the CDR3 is TGCAGCGCCCAGGGACTAGCCCAAGAGACCCAGTACTTC. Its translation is CSAQGLAQETQYF.